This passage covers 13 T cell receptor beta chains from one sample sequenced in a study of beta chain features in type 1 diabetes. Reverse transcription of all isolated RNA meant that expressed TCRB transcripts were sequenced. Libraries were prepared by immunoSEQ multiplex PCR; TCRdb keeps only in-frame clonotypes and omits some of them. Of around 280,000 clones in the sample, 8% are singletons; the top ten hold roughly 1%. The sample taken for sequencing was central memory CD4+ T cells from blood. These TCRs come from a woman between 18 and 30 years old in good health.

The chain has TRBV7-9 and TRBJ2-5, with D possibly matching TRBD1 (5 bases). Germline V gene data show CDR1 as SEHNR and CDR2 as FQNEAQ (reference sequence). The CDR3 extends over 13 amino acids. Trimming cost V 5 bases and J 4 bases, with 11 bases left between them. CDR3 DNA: TGTGCCAGCAGCACAGACAGTAGAGAGACCCAGTACTTC. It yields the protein CASSTDSRETQYF.

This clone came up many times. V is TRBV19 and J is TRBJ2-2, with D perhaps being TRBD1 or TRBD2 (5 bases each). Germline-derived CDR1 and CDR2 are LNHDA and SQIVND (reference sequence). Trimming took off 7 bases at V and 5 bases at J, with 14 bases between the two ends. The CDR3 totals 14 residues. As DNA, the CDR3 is TGTGCCAGTAACAAGGGACCTGGAACCGGGGAGCTGTTTTTT. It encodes CASNKGPGTGELFF.

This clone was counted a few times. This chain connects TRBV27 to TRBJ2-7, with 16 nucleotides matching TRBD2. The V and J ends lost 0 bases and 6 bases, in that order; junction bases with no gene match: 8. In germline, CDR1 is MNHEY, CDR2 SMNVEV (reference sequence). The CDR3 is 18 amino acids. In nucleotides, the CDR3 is TGTGCCAGCAGTTTATCGGGGACTAGCGGGAGGGCAGGTCGCGAGCAGTACTTC. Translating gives CASSLSGTSGRAGREQYF.

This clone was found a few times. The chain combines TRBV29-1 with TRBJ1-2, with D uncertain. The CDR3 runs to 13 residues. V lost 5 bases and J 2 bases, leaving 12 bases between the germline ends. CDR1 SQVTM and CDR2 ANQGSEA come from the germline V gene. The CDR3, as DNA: TGCAGCGTTTCCTCGGCAACCAACTATGGCTACACCTTC. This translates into CSVSSATNYGYTF.

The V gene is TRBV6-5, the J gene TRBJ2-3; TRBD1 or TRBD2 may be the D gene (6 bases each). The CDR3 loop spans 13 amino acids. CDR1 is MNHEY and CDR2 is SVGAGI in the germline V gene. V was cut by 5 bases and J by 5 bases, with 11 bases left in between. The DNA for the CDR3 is TGTGCCAGCAGTCGGGGGCTCGAAGATACGCAGTATTTT. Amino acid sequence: CASSRGLEDTQYF.

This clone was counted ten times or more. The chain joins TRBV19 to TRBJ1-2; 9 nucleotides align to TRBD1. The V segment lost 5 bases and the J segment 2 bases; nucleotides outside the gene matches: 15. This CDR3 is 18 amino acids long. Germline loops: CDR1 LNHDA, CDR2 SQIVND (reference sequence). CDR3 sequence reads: CASSRKGVGTGLNYGYTF. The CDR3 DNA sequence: TGTGCCAGTAGTCGAAAAGGAGTCGGGACAGGGCTCAACTATGGCTACACCTTC.

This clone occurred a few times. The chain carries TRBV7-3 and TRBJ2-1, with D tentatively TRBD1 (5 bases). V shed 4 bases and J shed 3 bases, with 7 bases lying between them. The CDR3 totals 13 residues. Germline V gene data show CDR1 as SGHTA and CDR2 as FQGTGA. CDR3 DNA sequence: TGTGCCAGCAGCTCTGACAGCTACAATGAGCAGTTCTTC. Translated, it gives CASSSDSYNEQFF.

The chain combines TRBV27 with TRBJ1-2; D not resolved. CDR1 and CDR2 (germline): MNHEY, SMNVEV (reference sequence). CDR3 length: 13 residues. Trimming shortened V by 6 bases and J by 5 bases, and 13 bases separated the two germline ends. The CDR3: CASSPGSPYGYTF. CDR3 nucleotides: TGTGCCAGCAGCCCGGGGTCGCCTTATGGCTACACCTTC.

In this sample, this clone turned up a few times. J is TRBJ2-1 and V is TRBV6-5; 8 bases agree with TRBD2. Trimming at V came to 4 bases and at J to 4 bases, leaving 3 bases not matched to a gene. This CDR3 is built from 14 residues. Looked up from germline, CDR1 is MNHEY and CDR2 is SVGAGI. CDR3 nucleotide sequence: TGTGCCAGCAGTTTCGGGACTAGGTACAATGAGCAGTTCTTC. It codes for CASSFGTRYNEQFF.

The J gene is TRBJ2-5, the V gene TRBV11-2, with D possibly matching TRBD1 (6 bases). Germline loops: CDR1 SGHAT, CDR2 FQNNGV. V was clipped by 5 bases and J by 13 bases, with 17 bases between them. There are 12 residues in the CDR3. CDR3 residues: CASSPNGQKRYF. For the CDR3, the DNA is TGTGCCAGCAGCCCCAACGGACAGAAGCGGTACTTC.

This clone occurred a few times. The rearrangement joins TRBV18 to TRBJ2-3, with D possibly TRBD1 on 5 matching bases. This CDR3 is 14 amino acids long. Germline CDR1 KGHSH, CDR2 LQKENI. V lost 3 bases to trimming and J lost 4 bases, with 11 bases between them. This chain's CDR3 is CASSPPDKPDTQYF. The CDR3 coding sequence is TGTGCCAGCTCACCCCCGGACAAACCAGATACGCAGTATTTT.

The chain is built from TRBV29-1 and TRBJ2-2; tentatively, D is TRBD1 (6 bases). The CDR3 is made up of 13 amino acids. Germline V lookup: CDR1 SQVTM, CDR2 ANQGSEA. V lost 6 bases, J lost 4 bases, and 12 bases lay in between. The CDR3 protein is CSVQGRVTGELFF. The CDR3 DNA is TGCAGCGTCCAGGGGCGGGTCACCGGGGAGCTGTTTTTT.

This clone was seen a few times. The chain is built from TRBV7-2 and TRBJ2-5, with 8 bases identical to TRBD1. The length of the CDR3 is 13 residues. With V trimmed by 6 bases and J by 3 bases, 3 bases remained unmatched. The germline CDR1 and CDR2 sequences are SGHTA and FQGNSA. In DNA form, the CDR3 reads TGTGCCAGCAGGTGGGACAGGAAAGAGACCCAGTACTTC. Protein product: CASRWDRKETQYF.